This paragraph reports one T cell receptor beta chain. Participants, roughly 18 to 90 years old, spanned under 25 US areas. What the recovered Cohort 3 donors had was two negative PCRs, clearance, or symptom resolution. There are 16 residues in the CDR3. V trimming: 1 base; J trimming: 0 bases; junction bases outside the gene matches: 0. Germline V gene lookup returns CDR1 SGHTA and CDR2 FQGTGA. This sample is part of a study of blood T cell repertoires in COVID-19. Study at large: PBMCs, B-cell-depleted T cells, or T cells were the source of the cDNA or gDNA that made up the material.

The table came from immunoSEQ multiplex PCR; TCRdb's copy has only in-frame clones and leaves some out. The sample shows roughly 250,000 clones, around 87% of them seen only once. The sequence came from a woman in her forties or fifties who had recovered from COVID-19. The chain links TRBV7-3 to TRBJ2-3; 11 positions match TRBD2. The material sequenced was PBMCs or T cells enriched from blood (not recorded which). CDR3 in DNA: TGTGCCAGCAGCTTAATAGCGGGAGGGAGCACAGATACGCAGTATTTT. Amino acids: CASSLIAGGSTDTQYF.